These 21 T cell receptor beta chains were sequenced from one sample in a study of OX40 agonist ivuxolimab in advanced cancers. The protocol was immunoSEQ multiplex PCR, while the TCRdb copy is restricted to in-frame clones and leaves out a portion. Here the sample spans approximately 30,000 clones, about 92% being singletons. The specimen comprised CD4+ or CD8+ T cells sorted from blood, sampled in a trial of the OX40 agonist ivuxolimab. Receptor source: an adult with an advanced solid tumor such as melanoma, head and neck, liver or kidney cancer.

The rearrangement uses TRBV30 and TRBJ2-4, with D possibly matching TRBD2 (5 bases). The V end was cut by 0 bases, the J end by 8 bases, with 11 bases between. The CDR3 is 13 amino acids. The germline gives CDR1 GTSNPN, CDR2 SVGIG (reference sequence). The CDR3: CAWSVGLRDIQYF. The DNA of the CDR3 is TGTGCCTGGAGTGTCGGACTCCGCGACATTCAGTACTTC.

CDR3 sequence reads: CAISATGAPGELFF. Written as DNA, the CDR3 is TGTGCCATCAGTGCCACAGGGGCTCCCGGGGAGCTGTTTTTT. The rearrangement links TRBV10-3 to TRBJ2-2, with 7 bases lining up with TRBD1. This CDR3 has 14 residues. The ends lost 4 bases at V and 6 bases at J; junction bases unmatched: 5. Germline values: CDR1 ENHRY, CDR2 SYGVKD.

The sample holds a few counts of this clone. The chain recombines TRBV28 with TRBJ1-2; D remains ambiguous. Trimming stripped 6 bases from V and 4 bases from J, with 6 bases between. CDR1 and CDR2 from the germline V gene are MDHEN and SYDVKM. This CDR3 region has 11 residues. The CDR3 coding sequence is TGTGCCAGCAGCACACGCTATGGCTACACCTTC. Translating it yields CASSTRYGYTF.

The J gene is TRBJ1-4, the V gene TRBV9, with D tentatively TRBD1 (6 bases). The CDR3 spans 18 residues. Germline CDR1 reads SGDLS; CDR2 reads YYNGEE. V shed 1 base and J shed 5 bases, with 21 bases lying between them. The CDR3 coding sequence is TGTGCCAGCAGCGTACAGGCCTCAACTAGGGGGGGAAATGAAAAACTGTTTTTT. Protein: CASSVQASTRGGNEKLFF.

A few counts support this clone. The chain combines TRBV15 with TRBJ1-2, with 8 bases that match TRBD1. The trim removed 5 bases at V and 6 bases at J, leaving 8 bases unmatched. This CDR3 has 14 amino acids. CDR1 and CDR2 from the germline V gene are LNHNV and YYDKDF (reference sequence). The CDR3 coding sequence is TGTGCCACCAGCTCCAGAACGACAGGGGATGGCTACACCTTC. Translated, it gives CATSSRTTGDGYTF. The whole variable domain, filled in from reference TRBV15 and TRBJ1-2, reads DAMVIQNPRYQVTQFGKPVTLSCSQTLNHNVMYWYQQKSSQAPKLLFHYYDKDFNNEADTPDNFQSRRPNTSFCFLDIRSPGLGDTAMYLCATSSRTTGDGYTFGSGTRLTVV.

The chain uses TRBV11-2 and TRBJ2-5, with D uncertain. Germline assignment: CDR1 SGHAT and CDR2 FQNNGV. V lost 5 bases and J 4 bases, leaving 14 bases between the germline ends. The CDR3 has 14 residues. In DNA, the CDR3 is TGTGCCAGCAGCCCCGGGTTGGACCGAGAGACCCAGTACTTC. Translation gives CASSPGLDRETQYF.

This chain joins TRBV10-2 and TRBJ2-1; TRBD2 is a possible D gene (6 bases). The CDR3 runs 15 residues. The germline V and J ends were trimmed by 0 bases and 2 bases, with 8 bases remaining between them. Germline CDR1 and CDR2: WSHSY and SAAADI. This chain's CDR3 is CASSESVAAYNEQFF. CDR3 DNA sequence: TGCGCCAGCAGTGAGTCGGTAGCGGCCTACAATGAGCAGTTCTTC.

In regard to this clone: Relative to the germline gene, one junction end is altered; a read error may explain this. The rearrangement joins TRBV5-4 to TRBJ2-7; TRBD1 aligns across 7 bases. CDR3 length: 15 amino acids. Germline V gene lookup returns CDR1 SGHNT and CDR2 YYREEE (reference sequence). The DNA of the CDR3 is TGTGCCAGCAGCCAACCGGGACAGACCTCCTACGAGCAGTGCTTC. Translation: CASSQPGQTSYEQCF.

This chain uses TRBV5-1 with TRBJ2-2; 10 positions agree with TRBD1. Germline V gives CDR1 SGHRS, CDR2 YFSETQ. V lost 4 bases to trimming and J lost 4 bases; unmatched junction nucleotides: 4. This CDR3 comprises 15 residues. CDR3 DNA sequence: TGCGCCAGCAGCCCCGGACAGGGGGGCACCGGGGAGCTGTTTTTT. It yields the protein CASSPGQGGTGELFF.

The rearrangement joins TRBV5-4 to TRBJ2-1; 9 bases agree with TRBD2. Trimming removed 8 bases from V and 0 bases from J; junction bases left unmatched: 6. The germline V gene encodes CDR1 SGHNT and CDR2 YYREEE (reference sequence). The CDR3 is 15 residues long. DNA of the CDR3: TGTGCCAGTCGAGCGGGGGGCAACTCCTACAATGAGCAGTTCTTC. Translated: CASRAGGNSYNEQFF.

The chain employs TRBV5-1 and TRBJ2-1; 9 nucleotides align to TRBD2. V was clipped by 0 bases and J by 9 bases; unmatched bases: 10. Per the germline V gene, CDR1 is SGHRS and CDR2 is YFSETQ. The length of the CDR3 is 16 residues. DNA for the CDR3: TGCGCCAGCAGCTTGGCCTCTAGCGGGGCTAGAGGTGAGCAGTTCTTC. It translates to CASSLASSGARGEQFF.

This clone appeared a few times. CDR3 region: CASSPQRGSTEAFF. In DNA, the CDR3 is TGTGCCAGCAGCCCCCAGAGGGGGAGCACTGAAGCTTTCTTT. The chain joins TRBV11-2 to TRBJ1-1; D is possibly TRBD1 (6 bases). CDR3 length: 14 residues. The V end lost 5 bases, the J end lost 4 bases, and 14 bases lay between the germline ends. CDR1 SGHAT and CDR2 FQNNGV come from the germline V gene.

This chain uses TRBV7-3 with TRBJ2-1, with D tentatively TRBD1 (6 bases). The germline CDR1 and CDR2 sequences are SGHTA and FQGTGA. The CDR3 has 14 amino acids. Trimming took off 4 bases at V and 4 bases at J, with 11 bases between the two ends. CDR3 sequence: CASSSGQKYNEQFF. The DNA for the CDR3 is TGTGCCAGCAGCTCCGGACAGAAATACAATGAGCAGTTCTTC.

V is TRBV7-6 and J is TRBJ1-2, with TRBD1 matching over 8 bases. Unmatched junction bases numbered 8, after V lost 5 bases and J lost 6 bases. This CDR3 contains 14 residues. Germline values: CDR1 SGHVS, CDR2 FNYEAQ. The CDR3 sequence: CASSQGDRTDGYTF. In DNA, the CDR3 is TGTGCCAGCAGCCAAGGGGACAGGACTGATGGCTACACCTTC.

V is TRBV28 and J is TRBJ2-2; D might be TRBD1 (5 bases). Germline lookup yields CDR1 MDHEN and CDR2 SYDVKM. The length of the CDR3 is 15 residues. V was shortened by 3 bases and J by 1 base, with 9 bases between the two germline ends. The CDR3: CASSLYRRNTGELFF. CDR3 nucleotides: TGTGCCAGCAGTTTGTACAGGAGGAACACCGGGGAGCTGTTTTTT.

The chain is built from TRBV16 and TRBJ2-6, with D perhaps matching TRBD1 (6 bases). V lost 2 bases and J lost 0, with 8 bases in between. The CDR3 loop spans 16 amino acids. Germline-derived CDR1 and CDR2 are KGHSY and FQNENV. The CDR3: CASSQLRGSGANVLTF. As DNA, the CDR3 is TGTGCCAGCAGCCAACTCAGGGGCTCTGGGGCCAACGTCCTGACTTTC.

DNA of the CDR3: TGTGCCAGCCTCGGGTCCTCTGGGGCCAACGTCCTGACTTTC. As protein: CASLGSSGANVLTF. This chain uses TRBV19 with TRBJ2-6; D gene uncertain. Between the trimmed V and J ends, which lost 9 bases and 0 bases, there was a span of 9 bases. Germline loops: CDR1 LNHDA, CDR2 SQIVND (reference sequence). The CDR3 has 14 residues.

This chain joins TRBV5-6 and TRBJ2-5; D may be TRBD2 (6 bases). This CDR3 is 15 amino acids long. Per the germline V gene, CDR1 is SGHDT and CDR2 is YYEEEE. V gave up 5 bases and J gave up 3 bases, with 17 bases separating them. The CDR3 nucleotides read TGTGCCAGCAGTTTCGACGCGGGACGGGAAGAGACCCAGTACTTC. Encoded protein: CASSFDAGREETQYF.

The CDR3 sequence is CASSLVPTGFSSGANVLTF. In DNA, the CDR3 is TGCGCCAGCAGCTTGGTCCCAACAGGCTTCAGCTCTGGGGCCAACGTCCTGACTTTC. The J gene is TRBJ2-6, the V gene TRBV5-1, with D possibly being TRBD1 (5 bases). The ends were cut back, 0 bases at V and 0 bases at J, with 16 bases in the middle. The CDR3 consists of 19 residues. CDR1 and CDR2 (germline): SGHRS, YFSETQ.

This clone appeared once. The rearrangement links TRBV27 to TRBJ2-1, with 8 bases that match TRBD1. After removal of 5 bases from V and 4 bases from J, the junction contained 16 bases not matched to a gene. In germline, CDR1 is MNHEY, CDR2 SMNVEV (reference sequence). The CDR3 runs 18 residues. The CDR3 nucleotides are TGTGCCAGCAGTCCCCTTGACTTCGCCGGGACAGGTTACAATGAGCAGTTCTTC. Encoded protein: CASSPLDFAGTGYNEQFF.

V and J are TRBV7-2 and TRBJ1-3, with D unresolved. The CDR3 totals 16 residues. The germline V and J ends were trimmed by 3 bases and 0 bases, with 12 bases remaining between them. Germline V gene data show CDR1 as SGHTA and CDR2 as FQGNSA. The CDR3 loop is CASSFLAAYSGNTIYF. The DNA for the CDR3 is TGTGCCAGCAGCTTTCTAGCGGCGTACTCTGGAAACACCATATATTTT.